This T cell receptor (beta chain) was recovered during a study of shared clonotypes between healthy human individuals. About this clone: Antigen: not known.

Germline V gene sequence: CDR1 MNHEY, CDR2 SVGAGI. The CDR3 is made up of 15 amino acids. The V gene lost 7 bases and the J gene lost 3 bases, with 18 bases spanning the gap. The protocol was immunoSEQ multiplex PCR, while the TCRdb copy is restricted to in-frame clones and leaves out a portion. The sample includes about 990,000 clones, about four fifths seen only once; the top ten take 0.5% to 0.65%. General study findings and limits: Read depth was anticipated to influence clonotype sharing among donors. Generation of non-shared clonotypes was less probable than generation of clonotypes shared by all four donors.

The sample was memory CD4+ T cells from PBMCs. Subset given: CD45RA-negative fraction. J is TRBJ1-1 and V is TRBV6-5; D possibly corresponds to TRBD1 (6 bases). The source of this sequence is a man between 18 and 29 years old in good health. Some clones in this sample may be carry-over from other donors' samples. The CDR3 here is CASTLSRDTHTEAFF. CDR3 nucleotide sequence: TGTGCCAGCACCCTATCCCGGGACACTCACACTGAAGCTTTCTTT.